The 2 T cell receptor beta chains presented below share a single source sample, sequenced in a study of cytomegalovirus exposure and HLA in healthy donors (dated by TCRdb to 2016 to 2017). Libraries came from the immunoSEQ multiplex PCR assay. TCRdb provides this immuneACCESS table in a form limited to in-frame rearrangements. Some clones are lacking; in checked studies, under half of them reflect an unresolved V gene, and why the rest are absent is not known. The sample table holds 250,000 or so clones, of which around nine tenths were seen once. The top ten clones comprise around 3% of the sample. Sequencing was performed on PBMCs. The receptors shown here come from a man aged 18 to 30 in good health and CMV-seronegative.

DNA of the CDR3: TGTGCCAGCACCCCGGACTGGAGGGCAACCGGGGAGCTGTTTTTT. Protein: CASTPDWRATGELFF. This chain joins TRBV6-5 and TRBJ2-2, with D possibly being TRBD2 (6 bases). CDR1 is MNHEY and CDR2 is SVGAGI in the germline V gene. This CDR3 comprises 15 residues. With 7 bases removed from V and 5 bases from J, the gap between germline ends came to 17 bases.

The V call is TRBV27, the J call TRBJ2-3; the match to TRBD2 covers 7 bases. The CDR3 covers 16 residues. From germline, CDR1 is MNHEY and CDR2 SMNVEV (reference sequence). The V segment lost 2 bases and the J segment 2 bases; nucleotides outside the gene matches: 7. The CDR3 sequence: CASSLTGRPPTDTQYF. The CDR3, as DNA: TGTGCCAGCAGTTTAACCGGGAGGCCCCCCACAGATACGCAGTATTTT.